This T cell receptor beta chain came from a study of T cells after posttransplantation cyclophosphamide. V shed 2 bases and J shed 8 bases, with 19 bases lying between them. Germline assignment: CDR1 MGHRA and CDR2 YSYEKL. CDR3 length: 16 residues. Sequencing was performed with immunoSEQ multiplex PCR; in TCRdb, only in-frame clones are kept and a portion is missing. Found here are 15,000 to 20,000 clones, approximately 94% of them singletons; the top ten hold 0.27%. General observations from the study: Donor CD8+ memory clones often dominated recipient blood repertoires at later times. After PTCy, TRB diversity resembled that of CNI/methotrexate controls. Blood and skin or GI T cell repertoires showed limited TRB overlap.

The naive gate required viable CD3+CD4+ or CD3+CD8+ cells with CCR7+CD45RA+CD45RO-CD95-CD27+CD28+ phenotype. This clone has a handful of counts. Its antigen is still unknown. The sequenced sample was naive CD4+ T cells sorted from blood. The TCR was taken from a woman aged 50 to 60 in good health and a related stem cell transplant donor. This rearrangement joins TRBV4-1 to TRBJ1-3, with a possible D match to TRBD1 (5 bases). Written as DNA, the CDR3 is TGCGCCAGCAGCCAATACCCTCGGGGGACCTCTTACACCATATATTTT. This encodes CASSQYPRGTSYTIYF.